Sequencing of this TCR beta chain was carried out in a study of cytomegalovirus exposure and HLA in healthy donors. Study-level results: Generally TCR sequences proved uncommon, though certain public TCRs appeared in numerous donors. Later analysis placed DRB1 highest and HLA-C lowest in TCR association rates, which differed by HLA locus. A few of the chains that were CMV-associated were confirmed in vitro to be specific for CMV antigens. V- and J-gene trimming in TCR beta was tied to a missense DCLRE1C variant by an analysis performed later.

Of note for this clone: Antigen: not known.

The PCR had 60 Vbeta and 13 Jbeta primers. Data came from immunoSEQ multiplex PCR; TCRdb stores just in-frame clones and leaves some out. The sample has around 92,000 clones, roughly 79% seen once. Sequenced sample: PBMCs. The origin of this receptor is a female donor in good health and CMV-seropositive.

CDR3 sequence reads: CASGRNGGQPQHF. The CDR3 region has the DNA TGTGCCAGCGGAAGAAATGGAGGTCAGCCCCAGCATTTT. V is TRBV6-5 and J is TRBJ1-5; D gene uncertain. Per the germline V gene, CDR1 is MNHEY and CDR2 is SVGAGI. The CDR3 sequence is 13 residues long. V lost 8 bases and J lost 6, with 14 bases in between.